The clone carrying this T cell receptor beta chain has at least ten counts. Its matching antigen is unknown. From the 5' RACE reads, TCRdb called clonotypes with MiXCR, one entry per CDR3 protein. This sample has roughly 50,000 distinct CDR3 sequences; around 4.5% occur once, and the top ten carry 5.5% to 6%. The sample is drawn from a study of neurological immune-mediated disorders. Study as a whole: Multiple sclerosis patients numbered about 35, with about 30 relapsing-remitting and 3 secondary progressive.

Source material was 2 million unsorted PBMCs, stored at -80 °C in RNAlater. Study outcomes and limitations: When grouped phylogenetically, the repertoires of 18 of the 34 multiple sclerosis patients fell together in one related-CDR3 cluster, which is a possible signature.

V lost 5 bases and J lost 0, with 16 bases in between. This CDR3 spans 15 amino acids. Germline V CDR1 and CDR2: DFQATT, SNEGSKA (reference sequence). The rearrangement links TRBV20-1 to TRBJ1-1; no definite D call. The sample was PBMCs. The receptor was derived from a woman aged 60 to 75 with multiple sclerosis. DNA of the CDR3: TGCAGTGCTCCCCAAAGGAGGTTTTTGAACACTGAAGCTTTCTTT. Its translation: CSAPQRRFLNTEAFF.